This T cell receptor beta chain was recorded in a study of metastatic and nonmetastatic thyroid tumors. Turning to the study itself: Repertoire comparisons spanned blood and tumor or nodule tissue from malignant and benign thyroid patients. Study findings and constraints: As reported, TCR beta diversity in blood and tumor was significantly higher in malignant thyroid tumors than in benign nodules.

This clone was detected many times. What it binds is unknown. Original data processing: A classifier of distant metastasis in papillary thyroid cancer was built from CDR3 differences (across clinicopathological groups). TCRdb re-clonotyped the PCR reads via MiXCR. The authors' filters were not applied to this entry. The sample holds around 64,000 clones, just over 4% seen once. Per the germline V gene, CDR1 is LNHDA and CDR2 is SQIVND (reference sequence). Trimming took 6 bases from V and 8 from J, leaving 16 bases between them. The length of the CDR3 is 13 residues. No treatment of any kind had been given to any patient before thyroid surgery.

The sequencing input was blood. This chain uses TRBV19 with TRBJ1-2; D may be TRBD1 (5 bases). This TCR was sampled from a female donor with papillary thyroid cancer or a benign thyroid nodule (not recorded which). Some clones in this sample may be carry-over from other donors' samples. The CDR3 is CASSPRGLQGYTF. CDR3 nucleotides: TGTGCCAGTAGCCCCCGGGGACTACAGGGCTACACCTTC. Looking up the rest from reference TRBV19 and TRBJ1-2 gives the full variable domain: DGGITQSPKYLFRKEGQNVTLSCEQNLNHDAMYWYRQDPGQGLRLIYYSQIVNDFQKGDIAEGYSVSREKKESFPLTVTSAQKNPTAFYLCASSPRGLQGYTFGSGTRLTVV.